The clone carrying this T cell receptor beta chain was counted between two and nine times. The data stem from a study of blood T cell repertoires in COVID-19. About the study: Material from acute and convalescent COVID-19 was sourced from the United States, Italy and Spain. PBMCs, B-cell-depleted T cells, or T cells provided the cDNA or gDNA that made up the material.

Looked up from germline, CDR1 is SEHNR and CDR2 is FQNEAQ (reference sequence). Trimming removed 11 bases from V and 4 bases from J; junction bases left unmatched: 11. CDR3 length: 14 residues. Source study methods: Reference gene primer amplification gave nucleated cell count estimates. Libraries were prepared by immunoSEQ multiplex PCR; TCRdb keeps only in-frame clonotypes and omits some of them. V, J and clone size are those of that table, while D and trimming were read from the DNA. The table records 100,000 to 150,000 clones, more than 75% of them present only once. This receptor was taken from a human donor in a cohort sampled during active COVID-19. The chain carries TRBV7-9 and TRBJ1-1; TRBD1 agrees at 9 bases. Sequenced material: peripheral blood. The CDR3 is CAGSLGDRATEAFF. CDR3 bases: TGTGCCGGTTCCCTGGGGGACAGGGCCACTGAAGCTTTCTTT.